This TCR beta chain was obtained from a study of cytomegalovirus exposure and HLA in healthy donors. Primers included in the PCR were 60 Vbeta and 13 Jbeta primers. Using immunoSEQ multiplex PCR, the repertoire was profiled, and TCRdb retains in-frame clones only, with some absent. Of under 100,000 clones listed, 65% to 80% are singletons. Trimming pared 9 bases from V and 2 bases from J, leaving 22 bases between. The CDR3 runs 16 residues. In germline, CDR1 is LNHDA, CDR2 SQIVND (reference sequence). This receptor was obtained from a woman in her forties or fifties in good health and CMV-seropositive. The V and J genes are TRBV19 and TRBJ2-5; tentatively, D is TRBD1 (6 bases). The specimen was PBMCs. As DNA, the CDR3 is TGTGCCAGCAGTGGGGGCAGCCCTATGGGGCAAGAGACCCAGTACTTC. Its protein product is CASSGGSPMGQETQYF.